This T cell receptor (beta chain) was found in a study of cytomegalovirus exposure and HLA in healthy donors (dated by TCRdb to 2017 to 2019). Background on the whole study: An earlier analysis of under 600 of the donors reported approximately 290 Gb of sequence data and some 120 million unique TCR beta sequences from about 200 million T cells. Approximately 300 gigabases of sequencing data and around 85 million unique TCR sequences made up an early release that covered 500 to 700 HLA-typed donors. The genetic ancestry cluster associated with self-reported Caucasian donors included over 80% of the roughly 400 genotyped donors. The aim of the study was to test whether cataloging public T cell receptors could identify signatures of past pathogen exposure. The study used immunosequencing to profile the T cell repertoires of approximately 650 subjects and linked those repertoires to cytomegalovirus serostatus. Along with the 666-subject first cohort, a separate validation cohort of over a hundred different subjects was used. To predict cytomegalovirus infection status, the study brought together high-throughput TCR immunosequencing, statistical association of individual TCRs with disease status, and machine learning. To study patterns of TCR occurrence, a later analysis re-analyzed previously published TCR beta repertoires from around 670 donors and added high-resolution HLA genotyping. Rather than using new phenotypic data, the later analysis identified candidate immune exposures from TCR beta sequences and from how often those sequences occurred across donors. An earlier analysis of several hundred of the donors applied high-throughput TCR beta sequencing to assess whether each TCR beta V gene segment acted as functional or pseudogenic. Donor age, sex, ethnicity and CMV serostatus were collected together with the repertoire data. A later genetic analysis took genome-wide SNP genotypes for about 60% of the roughly 670 donors and used that subset as a discovery cohort. Every repertoire in the discovery cohort had been generated on one and the same sequencing platform. HLA typing included class I and class II loci at four-digit resolution. The number of typed donors differed by locus: about 620-640 for A, B, C, DRB1 and DQB1; 522 for DQA1; approximately 600 for DPA1; and some 450 for DPB1. Roughly five DR-DQ haplotypes were handled as single units for association and clustering because linkage in the cohort was strong. Across approximately 420 genotyped donors of the cohort, an average of roughly 200,000 unique TCR beta nucleotide sequences per donor were sequenced, and roughly a sixth of those sequences were non-productive. Study-wide conclusions, independent of this receptor: In a later analysis, several top co-occurrence clusters were reported to appear linked to parvovirus B19, influenza, CMV and Epstein-Barr virus. While some public TCRs were present in many individuals, most TCR sequences turned up only very rarely across donors. A cluster of highly shared sequence variants was judged likely to represent a technical artifact of the sequencing pipeline. For the cohort, immune exposure information was limited to CMV serostatus. Correlated functional status among segregating V segments might reflect linkage disequilibrium, but an unknown experimental factor could not be ruled out. Compared with the approximately 670-donor mean, donors in an Asian-associated ancestry cluster had fewer N-insertions in productive TCRs, according to a later genetic analysis. Strong co-occurrence of HLA alleles, especially DR and DQ, made assigning TCR associations to individual alleles difficult. Only TCR beta chains were sequenced in this cohort, and the absence of alpha or paired-chain data limited detectable features. HLA typing was unavailable for some donors at each locus, so association tests used only the typed subset. In a later analysis, HLA-associated TCR beta chains showed more clonal expansion and lower generation probabilities than non-associated chains that were equally common. In a later analysis, the rate of TCR association differed among HLA loci, with DRB1 alleles having the most associated TCRs and HLA-C alleles having the fewest. In vitro tests confirmed that a few of the cytomegalovirus-associated TCR beta chains recognize cytomegalovirus antigens. The earlier analysis of about 600 of the donors excluded roughly 17 rarely observed V segments, including chromosome 9 orphons, because counts were too low. In an earlier analysis of fewer than 750 of the donors, most TCR beta V segments were observed in productive rearrangements about 87% or about 30% of the time, broadly matching IMGT annotations. A later analysis found that most CMV-associated TCR beta chains appeared HLA-restricted, with HLA associations seemingly driven largely by CMV exposure. The presence/absence analyses assumed that sequencing depth was roughly uniform across donors, and that assumption may not be true. An association between a missense DCLRE1C variant and V-gene and J-gene trimming of TCR beta chains was found in a later genetic analysis and replicated in an independent cohort. The classifier was reported to diagnose cytomegalovirus status with high specificity and sensitivity in both the original cohort and the validation cohort. Specific HLA alleles were associated with over 15,000 TCR beta sequences at a false discovery rate of 0.05 in a later analysis. Some IMGT-functional V segments, including TRBV6-2 and TRBV6-3, could not be distinguished by the 87-base-pair reads and were therefore excluded. A further reported finding was that TCR beta sequences accurately predicted the HLA-A and HLA-B alleles for most subjects in the first cohort. It was suggested by the authors that the approach could potentially be generalized to other disease states and immunological phenotypes. The study listed approximately 150 TCR beta chains as associated with cytomegalovirus.

In total, roughly 710 healthy bone marrow donors made up the cohort. All cohort members were sampled while nominally healthy, although unrecorded immune exposures were likely present. The donor was CMV seronegative and was included in the group of a few hundred seronegative cohort members. Each donor provided a peripheral blood sample, and peripheral blood mononuclear cells were used for TCR beta sequencing. Genomic DNA was extracted from the blood cell samples with the Qiagen DNeasy Blood Extraction Kit. Details on this clone: Its antigen has not been determined. Base qualities are not at hand, and no much larger clone is one base apart.

Library preparation employed the immunoSEQ multiplex PCR assay. For the multiplex PCR, a mixture combining 60 forward primers for TCR Vbeta segments and 13 reverse primers for TCR Jbeta segments was used. The CDR3 region of rearranged TCR beta genes was amplified from genomic DNA by a multiplex PCR assay. On the Illumina HiSeq System, the amplified TCR beta libraries were sequenced as 87-base-pair reads. In the original analysis: A later analysis tallied some 79 million unique TCR beta chains across the approximately 670 repertoires, and about 10 million of those chains were shared by two or more donors. A nearest-neighbor algorithm error-corrected the raw reads and collapsed the reads into unique sequences, merging closely related sequences to remove PCR and sequencing errors. V, D and J gene segments were assigned by aligning CDR3 sequences to IMGT reference sequences. Each retained sequence needed at least a six-nucleotide match to both a V gene segment and a J gene segment. Rearrangements were called productive when the CDR3 lacked stop codons and stayed in frame with V and J; all others were non-productive. Following IMGT convention, CDR3 was defined as the stretch from the second conserved V-encoded cysteine up to the conserved J-encoded phenylalanine. The earlier analysis of 500 to 650 of the donors excluded any sequence lacking an unambiguous match to a single V gene segment. In an earlier analysis of roughly 500 of the donors, V segments were called functional above 56.7% productive rearrangements and were called segregating when the between-donor standard deviation exceeded 5%. To diagnose cytomegalovirus status from the catalog of TCR beta chain sequences, a statistical classification framework was built. In a later analysis, TCR nucleotide sequences were compared against IMGT/GENE-DB human TR gene sequences so that V and J genes could be assigned. The TCRdist pipeline was used in a later analysis to assign CDR3 sequences and most-parsimonious VDJ recombination scenarios. In a later analysis, each TCR beta chain was defined by its CDR3 amino acid sequence together with its V-gene family, and reads without a unique V-gene family were excluded. As a way to deal with suspected cross-contamination and a sequencing artifact, a later analysis dropped roughly 620 nucleotide sequences that were highly shared and had low generation probability. In a later analysis, a clonal expansion index was calculated for each public chain from normalized within-repertoire ranks of inferred template counts. In a later analysis, generation probabilities were computed with a VDJ recombination model fitted to out-of-frame rearrangements, and the resulting probabilities were checked against IGoR. Hypergeometric tests were used in a later analysis to score TCR-TCR, TCR-HLA and TCR-CMV co-occurrence, with a repertoire-size bias correction applied to the TCR pairs. A later analysis estimated false discovery rates by permuting HLA or CMV assignments 20 times. A later analysis grouped co-occurring TCRs with DBSCAN, adding TCRdist sequence similarity when clustering within HLA-allele-positive subsets. Repertoires with fewer than 30,000 or more than 120,000 public chains were left out of co-occurrence clustering, as were about 5 repertoires with anomalous nucleotide sharing. TCRdb obtained this table from immuneACCESS and retained in-frame rearrangements with V and J assigned. These tables miss some clones; where compared with another copy, unresolved V genes account for less than half of the shortfall, and the remainder is unexplained. V, J and clone size reflect that table, while D and trimming were determined from the DNA. Here the sample has under 110,000 clones; 82% occur a single time. Together, the top ten hold less than 2% of the sample.

V is clipped by 4 bases and J by 0 bases, and the sequence between their germline boundaries is 8 bases long. CDR1 is given as WNHNN and CDR2 as SYGVQD, both from the germline V gene (reference sequence). From cysteine to phenylalanine, the CDR3 is 14 amino acids long. Only CDR3 DNA remains: 42 bases, in frame from the first base. This receptor was obtained from a middle-aged man in good health and CMV-seronegative. The sample taken for sequencing was PBMCs. Here the chain combines TRBV10-1 and TRBJ2-3; the D gene remains uncertain. In nucleotides, the sequence is TGCGCCAGCAGTGGAGAGTTTAGCACAGATACGCAGTATTTT. This encodes CASSGEFSTDTQYF.